This entry lists 20 T cell receptor beta chains sequenced from one sample in a study of glioma-infiltrating T cells. Amplification of TCR alpha and beta CDR3 regions from RNA used iRepertoire nested multiplex PCR. TCRdb re-analysed the multiplex PCR reads in MiXCR, keeping a single row per CDR3 protein. The sample has about 190,000 distinct CDR3 sequences, approximately 30% seen once. The source material was glioma tissue, nonneoplastic brain tissue, or PBMCs (not recorded which). The receptors come from a human donor with low-grade glioma or glioblastoma, undergoing nonglioma brain surgery, or in good health (not recorded which).

This clonotype was counted at least ten times. The chain is built from TRBV6-1 and TRBJ2-3; 11 bases line up with TRBD2. Germline CDR1 is MNHNS and CDR2 is SASEGT. The CDR3 runs 18 residues. Trimming at V came to 8 bases and at J to 2 bases, leaving 15 bases not matched to a gene. CDR3 DNA: TGTGCCAGCCGACCCTTCCCTGGACTAGCGGGCCTCACAGATACGCAGTATTTT. Translation gives CASRPFPGLAGLTDTQYF.

Remarks on this clonotype: A single base separates this from a much larger clone, so it may be a read error. The chain is built from TRBV12-3 or TRBV12-4 and TRBJ1-1; D call uncertain. The CDR3 sequence is 13 residues long. The CDR3 DNA follows: TGTGCCAGCAGGCGATCAGCGAACACTAAAGCTTTCTTT. Translation gives CASRRSANTKAFF.

There are many counts of this clonotype. The rearrangement links TRBV10-3 to TRBJ2-7; 11 bases align to TRBD2. Per germline, CDR1 ENHRY and CDR2 SYGVKD. Trimming took 4 bases from V and 3 from J; bases not matched to a gene: 2. The CDR3 length is 14 residues. The CDR3 region has the DNA TGTGCCATCAGTGGACTAGCGGGATTCTACGAGCAGTACTTC. This sequence encodes CAISGLAGFYEQYF.

This clonotype was found many times. The J gene is TRBJ2-2, the V gene TRBV7-6; the D is unclear. Trimming left V 1 base short and J 0 bases short, with 9 bases between. Germline assignment: CDR1 SGHVS and CDR2 FNYEAQ. This CDR3 contains 16 residues. Written as DNA, the CDR3 is TGTGCCAGCAGCTTAGGGAGTTTCGCGAACACCGGGGAGCTGTTTTTT. It specifies CASSLGSFANTGELFF.

V gene TRBV6-1 combines with J gene TRBJ2-1, with TRBD2 matching 8 bases. Germline assignment: CDR1 MNHNS and CDR2 SASEGT. J lost 4 bases, V lost 6 bases, and 11 bases had no gene match. The CDR3 is 16 residues long. The CDR3 DNA reads as TGTGCCAGCAGATCCATTCAGGGACTAGAATACAATGAGCAGTTCTTC. It encodes CASRSIQGLEYNEQFF.

This clonotype has ten or more counts. J is TRBJ2-5 and V is TRBV20-1; possibly TRBD2 for D (5 bases). Germline V CDR1 and CDR2: DFQATT, SNEGSKA (reference sequence). The CDR3 length is 11 residues. V lost 3 bases and J lost 4, with 6 bases in between. CDR3 amino acids: CSASLAETQYF. In DNA form, the CDR3 reads TGCAGTGCTAGCCTAGCAGAGACCCAGTACTTC.

This clonotype was counted a single time. The rearrangement links TRBV28 to TRBJ2-1, with D possibly being TRBD2 (6 bases). V lost 2 bases and J lost 14, with 25 bases in between. There are 16 residues in the CDR3. The germline V gene encodes CDR1 MDHEN and CDR2 SYDVKM. The DNA for the CDR3 is TGTGCCAGCAGTTTAGGCGGGGCCTTACTCTACAACGAGAAGTTCTTC. Protein sequence: CASSLGGALLYNEKFF.

V and J are TRBV12-3 or TRBV12-4 and TRBJ2-1; D remains unclear. V shed 2 bases and J shed 4 bases, with 6 bases lying between them. This CDR3 has 13 amino acids. CDR3 sequence (DNA): TGTGCCAGCAGTTTAATGGGATACAATGAGCAGTTCTTC. Translating gives CASSLMGYNEQFF.

The chain recombines TRBV30 with TRBJ1-1; TRBD1 is a possible D gene (6 bases). Trimming removed 0 bases at V and 6 bases at J, with 14 bases between. Germline assignment: CDR1 GTSNPN and CDR2 SVGIG (reference sequence). This CDR3 has 14 amino acids. CDR3 bases: TGTGCCTGGAGTGTAAGTAACAGGGCGGCTGAAGCTTTCTTT. It specifies CAWSVSNRAAEAFF.

This clonotype came up many times. The V and J genes are TRBV20-1 and TRBJ1-5; the D is unclear. V was clipped by 3 bases and J by 3 bases, with 12 bases between them. Germline lookup yields CDR1 DFQATT and CDR2 SNEGSKA (reference sequence). The CDR3 runs to 14 residues. The CDR3 DNA reads TGCAGTGCTAGGGTGGGGTCCCACAATCAGCCCCAGCATTTT. Amino acid sequence: CSARVGSHNQPQHF.

This clonotype has a count of ten or more. The chain recombines TRBV6-1 with TRBJ2-7; tentative D call: TRBD2 (5 bases). The CDR3 consists of 15 residues. Trimming cost V 6 bases and J 2 bases, with 17 bases left between them. Germline V gives CDR1 MNHNS, CDR2 SASEGT. The CDR3 region is CASRVDEGSTYEQYF. For the CDR3, the DNA is TGTGCCAGCAGGGTTGACGAGGGAAGCACCTACGAGCAGTACTTC.

This clonotype has at least ten counts. V is TRBV6-5 and J is TRBJ2-7; D is ambiguous. V gave up 0 bases and J gave up 3 bases, with 9 bases separating them. Germline lookup yields CDR1 MNHEY and CDR2 SVGAGI. This CDR3 has 14 amino acids. CDR3 loop: CASSYSNGDYEQYF. The CDR3 nucleotides read TGTGCCAGCAGTTACTCGAACGGAGACTACGAGCAGTACTTC.

This clonotype appeared many times. The chain carries TRBV4-2 and TRBJ2-3; D uncertain. Germline CDR1 reads LGHNA; CDR2 reads YNFKEQ. V gave up 1 base and J gave up 4 bases, with 9 bases separating them. The CDR3 has 14 residues. The chain's CDR3 is CASSQASGPDTQYF. In DNA form, the CDR3 reads TGTGCCAGCAGCCAAGCCTCAGGTCCAGATACGCAGTATTTT.

As regards this clonotype: With a much larger clone just one base away, this may be a read error. This chain connects TRBV4-1 to TRBJ2-1; D not resolved. Germline V gene sequence: CDR1 MGHRA, CDR2 YSYEKL. The CDR3 totals 11 residues. CDR3 protein: CASNQAREQFF. CDR3 bases: TGCGCCAGCAACCAAGCGAGGGAGCAGTTCTTC.

This clonotype has ten or more counts. The chain links TRBV11-2 to TRBJ1-1; possibly TRBD1 for D (5 bases). Germline V gene data show CDR1 as SGHAT and CDR2 as FQNNGV. With 5 bases removed from V and 4 bases from J, the gap between germline ends came to 23 bases. This CDR3 has 17 residues. CDR3: CASSRLGGALVGTEAFF. For the CDR3, the DNA is TGTGCCAGCAGCCGTCTCGGCGGGGCTTTAGTGGGCACTGAAGCTTTCTTT.

A word on this clonotype: Compared with germline, one end of the junction differs, possibly owing to a read error. V is TRBV19 and J is TRBJ1-5; no firm D call. This CDR3 is 13 amino acids long. Germline V gene lookup returns CDR1 LNHDA and CDR2 SQIVND (reference sequence). The CDR3 nucleotides are TGTGCCGGTAGTGAGGTGAGCAATCAGCCCCAGCATTTT. Translated: CAGSEVSNQPQHF.

This clonotype was counted at least ten times. The V and J genes are TRBV7-9 and TRBJ1-2, with D uncertain. This CDR3 contains 16 residues. The germline CDR1 and CDR2 sequences are SEHNR and FQNEAQ (reference sequence). Between the trimmed V and J ends, which lost 5 bases and 5 bases, there was a span of 21 bases. CDR3 region: CASSLYDGRPPYGYTF. The CDR3 region has the DNA TGTGCCAGCAGCCTCTACGACGGACGCCCCCCGTATGGCTACACCTTC.

This clonotype was seen a few times. The chain carries TRBV29-1 and TRBJ1-1; 7 positions agree with TRBD1. The junction had 8 bases not matched to a gene; V was cut back by 6 bases and J by 1 base. Germline CDR1 and CDR2: SQVTM and ANQGSEA. The CDR3 has 14 residues. CDR3 nucleotide sequence: TGCAGCGTAGATCCGACAGGGTCGAACACTGAAGCTTTCTTT. Translating it yields CSVDPTGSNTEAFF. The variable domain in full, completed from reference TRBV29-1 and TRBJ1-1, reads SAVISQKPSRDICQRGTSLTIQCQVDSQVTMMFWYRQQPGQSLTLIATANQGSEATYESGFVIDKFPISRPNLTFSTLTVSNMSPEDSSIYLCSVDPTGSNTEAFFGQGTRLTVV.

This clonotype was seen ten or more times. The chain joins TRBV12-3 or TRBV12-4 to TRBJ1-2; 8 positions match TRBD1. CDR3 length: 12 amino acids. The junction had 2 bases not matched to a gene; V was cut back by 5 bases and J by 6 bases. The CDR3 DNA is TGTGCCAGCAGTCCGGGACAGGATGGCTACACCTTC. Protein product: CASSPGQDGYTF.

Concerning this clonotype: Possible read error: a much larger clone is one base away. The chain uses TRBV5-1 and TRBJ2-1; the D is unclear. Trimming pared 0 bases from V and 7 bases from J, leaving 17 bases between. Germline V lookup: CDR1 SGHRS, CDR2 YFSETQ. CDR3 length equals 16 residues. The DNA for the CDR3 is TGCGCCAGCAGCTTGGGTCTACAGAATGGGGTGAATGAGCAGTTCTTC. It translates to CASSLGLQNGVNEQFF. Full variable domain (rest looked up from reference TRBV5-1 and TRBJ2-1): KAGVTQTPRYLIKTRGQQVTLSCSPISGHRSVSWYQQTPGQGLQFLFEYFSETQRNKGNFPGRFSGRQFSNSRSEMNVSTLELGDSALYLCASSLGLQNGVNEQFFGPGTRLTVL.